Listed here are 5 T cell receptor beta chains from one sample, sequenced in a study of blood T cell repertoires in COVID-19. Here immunoSEQ multiplex PCR was the method, and the copy in TCRdb shows in-frame clones only, minus some. Counted here are approximately 82,000 clones, about 82% occurring once; the ten biggest clones make up roughly 10%. The sequenced sample was peripheral blood. Source of these receptors: a woman aged 65 to 85 with active or convalescent COVID-19.

In its sample, this clone was seen a few times. This chain joins TRBV18 and TRBJ2-6, with 8 bases that match TRBD1. With V trimmed by 2 bases and J by 0 bases, 3 bases remained unmatched. Germline V gene lookup returns CDR1 KGHSH and CDR2 LQKENI. The CDR3 extends over 17 amino acids. The CDR3 protein is CASSPGQGFSGANVLTF. CDR3 sequence (DNA): TGTGCCAGCTCACCAGGACAGGGATTCTCTGGGGCCAACGTCCTGACTTTC.

The J gene is TRBJ2-6, the V gene TRBV5-1, with D possibly matching TRBD1 (5 bases). This CDR3 has 19 residues. The V and J ends lost 3 bases and 1 base respectively, with 20 bases between them. The germline CDR1 and CDR2 sequences are SGHRS and YFSETQ. The CDR3 loop reads CASSSRDFSWGSGANVLTF. DNA for the CDR3: TGCGCCAGCAGCTCCAGGGATTTTTCATGGGGATCTGGGGCCAACGTCCTGACTTTC.

The chain joins TRBV7-2 to TRBJ2-1; 10 bases match TRBD1. The trim removed 5 bases at V and 2 bases at J, leaving 6 bases unmatched. Germline CDR1 SGHTA, CDR2 FQGNSA. The CDR3 is made up of 16 amino acids. CDR3 bases: TGTGCCAGCAGCCAGCAGACAGGGGGCGCCTACAATGAGCAGTTCTTC. Its protein product is CASSQQTGGAYNEQFF.

The rearrangement links TRBV24-1 to TRBJ2-2, with 9 nucleotides matching TRBD1. The CDR3 is made up of 15 amino acids. Germline V lookup: CDR1 KGHDR, CDR2 SFDVKD. The V gene end was trimmed by 6 bases and the J gene end by 2 bases; junction bases not matched to a gene: 3. This CDR3 reads CATSWTGANTGELFF. CDR3 coding DNA: TGTGCCACCAGTTGGACAGGGGCCAACACCGGGGAGCTGTTTTTT.

The V gene is TRBV7-2, the J gene TRBJ2-7; 8 bases fit TRBD2. CDR3 size: 15 residues. The V and J ends lost 5 bases and 0 bases, in that order; junction bases with no gene match: 6. Per germline, CDR1 SGHTA and CDR2 FQGNSA. CDR3 amino acids: CASSPRGGSSYEQYF. The CDR3, as DNA: TGTGCCAGCAGCCCCCGCGGGGGGTCCTCCTACGAGCAGTACTTC.